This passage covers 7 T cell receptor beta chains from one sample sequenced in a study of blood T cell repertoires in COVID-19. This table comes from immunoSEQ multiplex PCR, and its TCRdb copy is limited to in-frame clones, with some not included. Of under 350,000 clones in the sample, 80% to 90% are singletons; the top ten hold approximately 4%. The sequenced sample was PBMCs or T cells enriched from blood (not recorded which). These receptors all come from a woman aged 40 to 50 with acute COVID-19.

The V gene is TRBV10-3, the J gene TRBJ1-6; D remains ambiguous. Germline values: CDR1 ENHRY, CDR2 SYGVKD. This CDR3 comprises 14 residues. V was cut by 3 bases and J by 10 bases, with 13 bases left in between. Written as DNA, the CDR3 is TGTGCCATCAGTGACTCTGGGCGTGGGTCACCCCTCCACTTT. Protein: CAISDSGRGSPLHF.

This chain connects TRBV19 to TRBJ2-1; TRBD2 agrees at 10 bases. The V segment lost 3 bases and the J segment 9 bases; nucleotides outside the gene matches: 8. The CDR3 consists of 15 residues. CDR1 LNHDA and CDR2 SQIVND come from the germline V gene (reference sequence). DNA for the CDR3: TGTGCCAGTAGTATTCTCAGCGGGAGGGCCCGTGAGCAGTTCTTC. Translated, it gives CASSILSGRAREQFF.

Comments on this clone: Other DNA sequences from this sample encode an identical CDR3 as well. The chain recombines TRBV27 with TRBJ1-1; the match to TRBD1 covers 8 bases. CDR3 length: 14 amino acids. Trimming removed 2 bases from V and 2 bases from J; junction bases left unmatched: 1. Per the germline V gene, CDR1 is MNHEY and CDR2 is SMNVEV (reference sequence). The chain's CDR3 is CASSLQGANTEAFF. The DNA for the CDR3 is TGTGCCAGCAGTTTACAGGGGGCAAACACTGAAGCTTTCTTT.

CDR3 in amino acids: CAISESGTTQTDTQYF. The CDR3 DNA follows: TGTGCCATCAGTGAGTCCGGGACTACCCAGACAGATACGCAGTATTTT. This rearrangement joins TRBV10-3 to TRBJ2-3; TRBD2 matches 7 bases. V trimming: 0 bases; J trimming: 3 bases; junction bases outside the gene matches: 6. The V gene's germline CDR1 is ENHRY and CDR2 SYGVKD. This CDR3 is 16 amino acids long.

This chain's CDR3 is CASSHFGLFTGELFF. The CDR3 region has the DNA TGTGCCAGCAGCCACTTTGGGCTATTCACCGGGGAGCTGTTTTTT. The chain has TRBV3-1 (or the pseudogene TRBV3-2) and TRBJ2-2; D not resolved. The CDR3 has 15 residues. Germline V CDR1 and CDR2: LGHDT, YNNKEL (reference sequence). V shed 3 bases and J shed 4 bases, with 12 bases lying between them.

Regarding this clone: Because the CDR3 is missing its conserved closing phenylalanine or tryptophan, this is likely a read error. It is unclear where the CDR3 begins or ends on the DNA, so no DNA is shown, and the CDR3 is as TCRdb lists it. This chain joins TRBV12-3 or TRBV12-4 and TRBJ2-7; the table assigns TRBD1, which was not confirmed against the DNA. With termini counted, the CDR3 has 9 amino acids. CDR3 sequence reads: CASSFQQGP.

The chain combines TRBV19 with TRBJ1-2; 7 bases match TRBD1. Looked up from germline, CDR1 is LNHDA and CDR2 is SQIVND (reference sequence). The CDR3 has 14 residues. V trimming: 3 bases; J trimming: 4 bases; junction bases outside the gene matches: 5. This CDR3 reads CASSMRQGPYGYTF. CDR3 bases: TGTGCCAGTAGTATGCGACAGGGTCCCTATGGCTACACCTTC.